This is a list of T cell receptor beta chains from one sample in a study of shared clonotypes between healthy human individuals. The method was immunoSEQ multiplex PCR; TCRdb's version includes in-frame clones alone and lacks a portion of them. The top ten clones hold around 0.61% of a sample with 950,000 to 1,100,000 clones, around 78% of them seen once. Sequenced: memory CD4+ T cells from PBMCs. All receptors come from a man in his late teens or twenties in good health. Some clones in this sample may be carry-over from other donors' samples. Each CDR3 is given with its conserved first and last residue. Fields, in order: CDR3 length, D gene, J gene, clone size, V gene, CDR3 DNA, CDR3 protein. The D gene is left open where the match is weak. Rows give clone size only sometimes, using once, few, many, or a class for an expanded clone.

>15|TRBD1|TRBJ1-5|.|TRBV30
TGTGCCTGGAGTCCCGTGGACAGGGACTCTGAGCCCCAGCATTTT
CAWSPVDRDSEPQHF
>14|.|TRBJ2-6|.|TRBV5-1
TGCGCCAGCAGCACTGTCTCTGGGGCCAACGTCCTGACTTTC
CASSTVSGANVLTF
>13|.|TRBJ1-4|few|TRBV19
TGTGCCACGCACGGGCAGGGTATTGAAAAACTGTTTTTT
CATHGQGIEKLFF
>14|TRBD2|TRBJ2-1|.|TRBV6-5
TGTGCCAGCAGGCCCGGGACTAGTTGGGATGAGCAGTTCTTC
CASRPGTSWDEQFF
>16|TRBD2|TRBJ2-1|.|TRBV7-8
TGTGCCAGCAGCTTATTTGGGGCTAGCGGGTACAATGAGCAGTTCTTC
CASSLFGASGYNEQFF
>16|.|TRBJ1-2|.|TRBV25-1
TGTGCCAGCAGTGATTCTGCCAAAGGAAGCAACTATGGCTACACCTTC
CASSDSAKGSNYGYTF
>13|.|TRBJ1-1|.|TRBV7-9
TGTGCCAGCAGCTCGCTGACCCACACTGAAGCTTTCTTT
CASSSLTHTEAFF
>14|TRBD1|TRBJ2-5|.|TRBV5-5
TGTGCCAGCAGCCGGGACAGGGAGAGAGAGACCCAGTACTTC
CASSRDRERETQYF
>16|.|TRBJ2-4|many|TRBV6-1
TGTGCCAGCAGTGAAGGACGCGACCTAGCCAAAAACATTCAGTACTTC
CASSEGRDLAKNIQYF
>17|.|TRBJ1-2|.|TRBV11-2
TGTGCCAGCAGCTCCATGGGGCTAGGAGGGGAGGACTATGGCTACACCTTC
CASSSMGLGGEDYGYTF
>11|.|TRBJ2-3|.|TRBV20-1
TGCAGTGCTAGAGTTAGCAGGACGCAGTATTTT
CSARVSRTQYF
>15|.|TRBJ1-1|few|TRBV28
TGTGCCAGCAGTTCCCGTACCGGCAGGGAAACTGAAGCTTTCTTT
CASSSRTGRETEAFF
>16|TRBD1|TRBJ1-1|.|TRBV5-1
TGCGCCAGCAGCTTGTTACAGGGGGCGGTGGGCACTGAAGCTTTCTTT
CASSLLQGAVGTEAFF
>14|TRBD1|TRBJ1-2|.|TRBV27
TGTGCCAGCAGTCGGGACAGGGAAGTAGGGGGCTACACCTTC
CASSRDREVGGYTF
>14|TRBD1|TRBJ1-2|.|TRBV30
TGTGCCTGGAGAGTAAGGGGGCTATTCTATGGCTACACCTTC
CAWRVRGLFYGYTF
>15|.|TRBJ2-3|once|TRBV28
TGTGCCAGCAGTTTAACTGCCGACCGCACAGATACGCAGTATTTT
CASSLTADRTDTQYF
>12|.|TRBJ1-4|many|TRBV6-1
TGTGCCAGCAGGCCTACAATGGAAAAACTGTTTTTT
CASRPTMEKLFF
>16|.|TRBJ2-1|.|TRBV5-1
TGCGCCAGCAGCTCGGGACAAACGAGCTCCTACAATGAGCAGTTCTTC
CASSSGQTSSYNEQFF
>13|.|TRBJ2-5|.|TRBV18
TGTGCCACCCAAACCCTAAGAGCGGAGACCCAGTACTTC
CATQTLRAETQYF
>14|.|TRBJ2-3|.|TRBV2
TGTGCCAGCAGCGCCGCGGGACAGACAGATACGCAGTATTTT
CASSAAGQTDTQYF
>15|.|TRBJ2-1|.|TRBV5-4
TGTGCCAGCAGCTTAGTGGCGGGCTCCTACAATGAGCAGTTCTTC
CASSLVAGSYNEQFF
>15|.|TRBJ1-5|.|TRBV19
TGTGCCAGTAGTATAGGTGGCGGGAGCAGCCAGCCCCAGCATTTT
CASSIGGGSSQPQHF
>14|.|TRBJ1-5|.|TRBV27
TGTGCCAGCAGTTTAATTGGGGGAAACGGGCCCCAGCATTTT
CASSLIGGNGPQHF
>12|.|TRBJ2-4|.|TRBV29-1
TGCAGCGCCAAGTGGGGGTCGGACATTCAGTACTTC
CSAKWGSDIQYF
>14|.|TRBJ2-7|.|TRBV18
TGTGCCAGCTCACCACAGGCGGCCAGCTACGAGCAGTACTTC
CASSPQAASYEQYF
>16|TRBD2|TRBJ2-1|.|TRBV5-6
TGTGCCAGCAGCCAACCGGGACTAGCGGGAGTATATGAGCAGTTCTTC
CASSQPGLAGVYEQFF
>16|TRBD1|TRBJ1-3|.|TRBV9
TGTGCCAGCAGCGTAGAGACAGGGGATTTTGGAAACACCGTATATTTT
CASSVETGDFGNTVYF
>15|TRBD2|TRBJ2-2|.|TRBV5-1
TGCGCCAGCAGGTCTCCTAGCGGGATTTCCGGGGAGCTGTTTTTT
CASRSPSGISGELFF
>11|.|TRBJ1-1|.|TRBV30
TGTGCCTGGGCAGACAGGACTGAAGCTTTCTTT
CAWADRTEAFF
>12|.|TRBJ1-5|.|TRBV28
TGTGCCAGCACTGATAGCAATCAGCCCCAGCATTTT
CASTDSNQPQHF
>16|.|TRBJ1-3|.|TRBV7-2
TGTGCCAGCAGCTTAGGTCCCGGGTCCTCTGGAAACACCATATATTTT
CASSLGPGSSGNTIYF
>16|.|TRBJ2-7|.|TRBV4-1
TGCGCCAGCAGCCAGGATCCCGGGACGGGGGCCAACGAGCAGTACTTC
CASSQDPGTGANEQYF
>15|.|TRBJ2-7|few|TRBV11-2
TGTGCCAGCAGCTTAGAGGTGGGGTCTATCTACGAGCAGTACTTC
CASSLEVGSIYEQYF
>14|.|TRBJ1-3|.|TRBV12-5
TGTGCTAGTGGTTTGGGTTTCTCTGGAAACACCATATATTTT
CASGLGFSGNTIYF
>15|TRBD1|TRBJ1-5|.|TRBV27
TGTGCCAGCAGTCGGGGCGACAGGGCTGATCAGCCCCAGCATTTT
CASSRGDRADQPQHF
>15|.|TRBJ2-5|.|TRBV5-1
TGCGCCAGCACCCCGGGTACTTTGTACCAAGAGACCCAGTACTTC
CASTPGTLYQETQYF
>15|.|TRBJ2-1|.|TRBV6-1
TGTGCCAGCAGTGAACTTGGCGGCTCCTACAATGAGCAGTTCTTC
CASSELGGSYNEQFF
>16|.|TRBJ2-1|.|TRBV5-6
TGTGCCAGCAGCCGCTTTCAAGGTCCGTCCTACAATGAGCAGTTCTTC
CASSRFQGPSYNEQFF
>15|.|TRBJ2-7|once|TRBV10-1
TGCGCCAGCAGTGATGCTTCCCGGGGCGAAGGCGAGCAGTACTTC
CASSDASRGEGEQYF
>15|TRBD2|TRBJ2-7|.|TRBV7-2
TGTGCCAGCAGCTTAGCAAGGGACTATAACTACGAGCAGTACTTC
CASSLARDYNYEQYF
>13|.|TRBJ2-7|once|TRBV29-1
TGCAGCGTTGACCCGAGCGACGGGTACGAGCAGTACTTC
CSVDPSDGYEQYF
>15|TRBD2|TRBJ2-1|.|TRBV25-1
TGTGCCAGCAGTGTACTAGCGTCAGAGGGGAATGAGCAGTTCTTC
CASSVLASEGNEQFF
>15|.|TRBJ1-1|once|TRBV4-2
TGTGCCAGCAGCCAAGATCAATGGAGGCTGGGTGAAGCTTTCTTT
CASSQDQWRLGEAFF
>11|.|TRBJ2-7|.|TRBV7-6
TGTGCCAGCAGCGCCGCTACAGAGCAGTACTTC
CASSAATEQYF
>14|TRBD1|TRBJ1-2|.|TRBV7-9
TGTGCCAGCAGCTTTACAGGGGAAGTAAAAGGCTACACCTTC
CASSFTGEVKGYTF
>14|.|TRBJ2-7|.|TRBV30
TGTGCCGGGACGTCCATGGATTCCCCCTACGAGCAGTACTTC
CAGTSMDSPYEQYF
>15|.|TRBJ2-1|.|TRBV6-5
TGTGCCAGCAGTTTCCGGATAAGCGGCTACAATGAGCAGTTCTTC
CASSFRISGYNEQFF
>14|TRBD1|TRBJ2-2|.|TRBV28
TGTGCCAGCGGGCAGGGGGTCCAAACCGGGGAGCTGTTTTTT
CASGQGVQTGELFF
>16|.|TRBJ2-7|.|TRBV27
TGTGCCAGCAGTTTATTCGGTGCTAGCGCCCTGTACGAGCAGTACTTC
CASSLFGASALYEQYF
>16|TRBD2|TRBJ2-5|.|TRBV28
TGTGCCAGCAGTTCGTACTTTCTAGCGGGGAAAGAGACCCAGTACTTC
CASSSYFLAGKETQYF
>14|TRBD2|TRBJ2-7|.|TRBV28
TGTGCCAGCATGGGAGCGGGAGGGTCCTACGAGCAGTACTTC
CASMGAGGSYEQYF
>20|TRBD2|TRBJ2-1|.|TRBV4-1
TGCGCCAGCAGCCAAGATTTGACTAGCGGGAGGGCCGGGGAAATCAATGAGCAGTTCTTC
CASSQDLTSGRAGEINEQFF
>15|TRBD2|TRBJ2-2|.|TRBV2
TGTGCCAGCAAGAGGGCTAGCGGGAACACCGGGGAGCTGTTTTTT
CASKRASGNTGELFF
>15|TRBD2|TRBJ2-7|.|TRBV7-2
TGTGCCAGCAGCCGGGACCAAACTAGCGCCGGCGAGCAGTACTTC
CASSRDQTSAGEQYF
>13|.|TRBJ2-3|.|TRBV27
TGTGCCAGCAGCCCCTCCCGGGACTCAACGCAGTATTTT
CASSPSRDSTQYF
>15|TRBD2|TRBJ2-1|.|TRBV11-2
TGTGCCAGCAGCCCTTCGCGGGAGGGGTACAATGAGCAGTTCTTC
CASSPSREGYNEQFF
>16|TRBD1|TRBJ2-7|once|TRBV29-1
TGCAGCGTTGAAGGTGGTAGGACAGGGCCCTCCTACGAGCAGTACTTC
CSVEGGRTGPSYEQYF